The 20 T cell receptor beta chains given below trace back to one sample, sequenced in a study of CD8+ T cells in alopecia areata. The treatment was: oral pan-JAK inhibitor, 5-10 mg twice daily. RNA was extracted and reverse transcribed into cDNA as the sequencing template. The assay was immunoSEQ multiplex PCR, and TCRdb's table has in-frame clones only and misses some. The data contain about 200,000 clones, around 64% of them singletons. Sequencing was performed on CD4+ T cells sorted from blood, taken around week 49, from a patient treated with tofacitinib. Every receptor here comes from a human donor with alopecia areata.

V gene TRBV7-3 combines with J gene TRBJ1-2; 9 nucleotides agree with TRBD1. Germline lookup yields CDR1 SGHTA and CDR2 FQGTGA. The V segment lost 5 bases and the J segment 4 bases; nucleotides outside the gene matches: 14. This CDR3 contains 17 residues. The CDR3 DNA is TGTGCCAGCAGCCCAATGATACAGGGGGCGCGAGGCTATGGCTACACCTTC. It encodes CASSPMIQGARGYGYTF.

The rearrangement uses TRBV5-1 and TRBJ2-5; 10 bases agree with TRBD2. Germline V gives CDR1 SGHRS, CDR2 YFSETQ. This CDR3 spans 14 amino acids. J gave up 3 bases and V 4 bases, and 3 bases lay outside the gene matches. The DNA for the CDR3 is TGCGCCAGCAGCACCCTAGCGGGGGAAGAGACCCAGTACTTC. Its protein is CASSTLAGEETQYF.

This clone was seen more than once but under ten times. CDR3 residues: CAWSGPPGGYEQYF. CDR3 DNA: TGTGCCTGGAGCGGACCCCCGGGGGGCTACGAGCAGTACTTC. The chain joins TRBV30 to TRBJ2-7; 7 nucleotides line up with TRBD2. The germline CDR1 and CDR2 sequences are GTSNPN and SVGIG (reference sequence). The CDR3 sequence is 14 residues long. The trim removed 3 bases at V and 3 bases at J, leaving 8 bases unmatched.

This clone appeared once. This chain links TRBV27 with TRBJ1-5; D is perhaps TRBD1 (5 bases). CDR3 length: 16 residues. With 5 bases removed from V and 2 bases from J, the gap between germline ends came to 16 bases. The germline CDR1 and CDR2 sequences are MNHEY and SMNVEV (reference sequence). DNA for the CDR3: TGTGCCAGCAGTCCCTACGACGGGGGTGGCAATCAGCCCCAGCATTTT. It specifies CASSPYDGGGNQPQHF.

This clone was observed a few times. The chain is built from TRBV11-2 and TRBJ2-5, with 8 bases identical to TRBD2. Per germline, CDR1 SGHAT and CDR2 FQNNGV. The CDR3 length is 14 residues. Unmatched junction bases numbered 4, after V lost 0 bases and J lost 7 bases. The CDR3 sequence: CASSLDILAGTQYF. CDR3 in DNA: TGTGCCAGCAGCTTAGATATCCTAGCGGGGACCCAGTACTTC. Drawing the rest from reference TRBV11-2 and TRBJ2-5, the complete variable domain is EAGVAQSPRYKIIEKRQSVAFWCNPISGHATLYWYQQILGQGPKLLIQFQNNGVVDDSQLPKDRFSAERLKGVDSTLKIQPAKLEDSAVYLCASSLDILAGTQYFGPGTRLLVL.

The chain links TRBV4-2 to TRBJ2-3, with 10 bases aligning to TRBD2. Germline V gives CDR1 LGHNA, CDR2 YNFKEQ. The CDR3 extends over 18 amino acids. With 0 bases clipped from V and 4 bases from J, the junction kept 10 bases outside the gene matches. This chain's CDR3 is CASSQEKRGGEGSDTQYF. As DNA, the CDR3 is TGTGCCAGCAGCCAAGAGAAGCGGGGGGGCGAGGGATCAGATACGCAGTATTTT.

In its sample, this clone was seen once. This sequence joins TRBV30 and TRBJ1-2, with D maybe TRBD1 (5 bases). The CDR3 is 13 amino acids. Per germline, CDR1 GTSNPN and CDR2 SVGIG (reference sequence). Trimming shortened V by 1 base and J by 6 bases, and 12 bases separated the two germline ends. The CDR3 DNA follows: TGTGCCTGGAGTGCCAGGGTGACGGATGGCTACACCTTC. Residues: CAWSARVTDGYTF.

This clone was picked up a small number of times. The chain combines TRBV7-3 with TRBJ2-6, with D perhaps assigned TRBD1 or TRBD2 (5 bases each). Germline assignment: CDR1 SGHTA and CDR2 FQGTGA. This CDR3 has 16 residues. V was clipped by 5 bases and J by 0 bases, with 11 bases between them. The CDR3 sequence: CASSPDGTSGANVLTF. CDR3 DNA sequence: TGTGCCAGCAGCCCGGACGGGACCTCTGGGGCCAACGTCCTGACTTTC.

The table lists this clone with a few counts. The chain is built from TRBV2 and TRBJ2-3; D may be TRBD2 (7 bases). V was trimmed by 4 bases and J by 2 bases, leaving 13 bases between them. Germline V gene data show CDR1 as SNHLY and CDR2 as FYNNEI. This CDR3 comprises 15 residues. The CDR3 nucleotides read TGTGCCAGCAGTGGCCGGGGGGCCATCACAGATACGCAGTATTTT. This translates into CASSGRGAITDTQYF.

This clone was counted a few times. The chain joins TRBV7-2 to TRBJ1-1; D unresolved. The CDR3 totals 13 residues. V lost 6 bases and J lost 4, with 12 bases in between. Germline loops: CDR1 SGHTA, CDR2 FQGNSA. The CDR3 DNA reads TGTGCCAGCAGGGGTTGGATGGGCACTGAAGCTTTCTTT. Amino acids: CASRGWMGTEAFF.

This rearrangement joins TRBV9 to TRBJ1-1; D is unresolved. The CDR3 spans 13 residues. V was pared by 2 bases and J by 0 bases, with 5 bases between. Germline CDR1 and CDR2: SGDLS and YYNGEE. The DNA for the CDR3 is TGTGCCAGCAGCGTCGTGATGAACACTGAAGCTTTCTTT. Translation gives CASSVVMNTEAFF.

This sequence joins TRBV6-1 and TRBJ2-7; 11 bases align to TRBD2. Germline V gives CDR1 MNHNS, CDR2 SASEGT. V lost 2 bases, J lost 2 bases, and 2 bases stayed unmatched. The CDR3 covers 15 residues. DNA of the CDR3: TGTGCCAGCAGTGAACTAGCGGGGGGCGCCTACGAGCAGTACTTC. Amino acids: CASSELAGGAYEQYF.

This chain connects TRBV30 to TRBJ1-4; D not resolved. Trimming stripped 0 bases from V and 4 bases from J, with 6 bases between. Germline CDR1 and CDR2: GTSNPN and SVGIG (reference sequence). The CDR3 extends over 13 amino acids. The CDR3, as DNA: TGTGCCTGGAGTGTGCAGATTAATGAAAAACTGTTTTTT. As protein: CAWSVQINEKLFF.

This clone was observed at least ten times. The genes are TRBV25-1 and TRBJ2-7; D assignment may be TRBD1 or TRBD2 (6 bases each). CDR1 and CDR2 (germline): MGHDK, SYGVNS. The CDR3 consists of 13 residues. Trimming pared 6 bases from V and 5 bases from J, leaving 14 bases between. The CDR3 sequence: CASSARRGDEQYF. For the CDR3, the DNA is TGTGCCAGCAGCGCAAGAAGGGGGGACGAGCAGTACTTC.

About this clone itself: Other DNA sequences in this specimen translate into the identical CDR3. The gene calls are TRBV30 and TRBJ2-1; 10 bases are shared with TRBD2. This CDR3 has 15 amino acids. Per germline, CDR1 GTSNPN and CDR2 SVGIG (reference sequence). The J segment lost 2 bases and the V segment lost 0 bases, leaving 1 base of the junction unmatched. CDR3 sequence (DNA): TGTGCCTGGAGTGTGAGCGGGGGGGCCTACAATGAGCAGTTCTTC. It specifies CAWSVSGGAYNEQFF.

The rearrangement joins TRBV6-6 to TRBJ2-7; TRBD1 aligns across 7 bases. Germline CDR1 is MNHNY and CDR2 is SVGAGI (reference sequence). The CDR3 runs to 13 residues. V lost 10 bases, J lost 1 base, and 7 bases stayed unmatched. The CDR3 region has the DNA TGTGCCACAAACGGACAGGTTTCCTACGAGCAGTACTTC. Its protein is CATNGQVSYEQYF.

The V gene is TRBV19, the J gene TRBJ2-7; TRBD2 might be the D (5 bases). Trimming stripped 3 bases from V and 9 bases from J, with 18 bases between. The CDR3 runs to 14 residues. CDR1 and CDR2 from the germline V gene are LNHDA and SQIVND (reference sequence). The chain's CDR3 is CASSMNQREDRQYF. The CDR3 DNA reads as TGTGCCAGTAGTATGAACCAACGGGAAGACCGGCAGTACTTC.

This clone was detected only a few times. This chain links TRBV7-2 with TRBJ2-5, with D uncertain. CDR1 is SGHTA and CDR2 is FQGNSA in the germline V gene. The V end lost 3 bases, the J end lost 5 bases, and 10 bases lay between the germline ends. The CDR3 runs to 13 residues. The CDR3 DNA reads TGTGCCAGCAGCTTCGACCTGCGGGAGACCCAGTACTTC. Protein product: CASSFDLRETQYF.

V is TRBV6-6 and J is TRBJ2-5, with D hard to call. The CDR3 is 12 residues long. Trimming cost V 0 bases and J 5 bases, with 4 bases left between them. From germline, CDR1 is MNHNY and CDR2 SVGAGI (reference sequence). The CDR3 loop is CASSYSDETQYF. CDR3 bases: TGTGCCAGCAGTTACTCGGATGAGACCCAGTACTTC.

The V call is TRBV15, the J call TRBJ1-5, with D maybe TRBD1 (6 bases). CDR3 length: 16 residues. Germline CDR1 is LNHNV and CDR2 is YYDKDF (reference sequence). Trimming cost V 1 base and J 1 base, with 11 bases left between them. The CDR3 reads CATSRGSGASNQPQHF. For the CDR3, the DNA is TGTGCCACCAGCAGAGGATCGGGGGCGAGCAATCAGCCCCAGCATTTT.